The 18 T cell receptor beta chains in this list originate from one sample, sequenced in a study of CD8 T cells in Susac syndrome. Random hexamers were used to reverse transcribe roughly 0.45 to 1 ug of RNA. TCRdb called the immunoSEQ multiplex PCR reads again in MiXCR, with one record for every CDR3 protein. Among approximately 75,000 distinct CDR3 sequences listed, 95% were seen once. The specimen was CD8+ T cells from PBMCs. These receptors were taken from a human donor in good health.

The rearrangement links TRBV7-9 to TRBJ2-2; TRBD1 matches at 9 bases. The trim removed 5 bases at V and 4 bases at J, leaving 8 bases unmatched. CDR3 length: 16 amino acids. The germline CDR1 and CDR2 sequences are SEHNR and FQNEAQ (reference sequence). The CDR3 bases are TGTGCCAGCAGCCCGAGGACAGGGGCAGGCACCGGGGAGCTGTTTTTT. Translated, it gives CASSPRTGAGTGELFF.

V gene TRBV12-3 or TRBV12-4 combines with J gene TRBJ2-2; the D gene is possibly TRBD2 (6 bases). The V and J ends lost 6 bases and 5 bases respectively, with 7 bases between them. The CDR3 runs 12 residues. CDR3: CASRGGTGELFF. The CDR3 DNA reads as TGTGCCAGCAGGGGAGGAACCGGGGAGCTGTTTTTT.

CDR3 bases: TGTGCCAGCCGAGACTGGGAGGGAGAGACCCAGTACTTC. Its translation: CASRDWEGETQYF. The chain is built from TRBV12-3 or TRBV12-4 and TRBJ2-5; 7 bases agree with TRBD2. The J segment lost 4 bases and the V segment lost 8 bases, leaving 7 bases of the junction unmatched. The CDR3 totals 13 residues.

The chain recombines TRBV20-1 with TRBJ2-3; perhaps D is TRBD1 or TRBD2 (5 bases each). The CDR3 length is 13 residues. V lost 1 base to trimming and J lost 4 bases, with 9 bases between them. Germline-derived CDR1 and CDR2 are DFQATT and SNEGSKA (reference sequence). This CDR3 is CSARAPGPDTQYF. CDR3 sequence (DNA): TGCAGTGCTAGAGCCCCGGGGCCAGATACGCAGTATTTT.

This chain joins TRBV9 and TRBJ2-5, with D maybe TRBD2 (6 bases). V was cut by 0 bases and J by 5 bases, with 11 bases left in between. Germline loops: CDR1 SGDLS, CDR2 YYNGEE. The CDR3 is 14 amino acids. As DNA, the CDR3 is TGTGCCAGCAGCGTAGATGGTGGGGGGGAGACCCAGTACTTC. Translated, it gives CASSVDGGGETQYF. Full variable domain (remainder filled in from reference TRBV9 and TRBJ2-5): DSGVTQTPKHLITATGQRVTLRCSPRSGDLSVYWYQQSLDQGLQFLIQYYNGEERAKGNILERFSAQQFPDLHSELNLSSLELGDSALYFCASSVDGGGETQYFGPGTRLLVL.

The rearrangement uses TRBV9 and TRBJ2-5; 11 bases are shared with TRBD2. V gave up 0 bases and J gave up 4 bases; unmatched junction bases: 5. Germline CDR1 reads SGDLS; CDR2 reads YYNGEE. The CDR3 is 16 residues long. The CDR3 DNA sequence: TGTGCCAGCAGCGTAGGACTAGCGGGGCCTCCAGAGACCCAGTACTTC. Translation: CASSVGLAGPPETQYF.

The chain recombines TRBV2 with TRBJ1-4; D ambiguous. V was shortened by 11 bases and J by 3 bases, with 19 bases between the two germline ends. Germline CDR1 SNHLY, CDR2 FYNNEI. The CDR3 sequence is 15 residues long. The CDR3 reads CAVPPKGSPNEKLFF. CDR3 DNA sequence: TGTGCCGTTCCGCCGAAGGGAAGCCCTAATGAAAAACTGTTTTTT. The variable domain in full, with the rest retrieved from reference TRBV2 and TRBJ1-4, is EPEVTQTPSHQVTQMGQEVILRCVPISNHLYFYWYRQILGQKVEFLVSFYNNEISEKSEIFDDQFSVERPDGSNFTLKIRSTKLEDSAMYFCAVPPKGSPNEKLFFGSGTQLSVL.

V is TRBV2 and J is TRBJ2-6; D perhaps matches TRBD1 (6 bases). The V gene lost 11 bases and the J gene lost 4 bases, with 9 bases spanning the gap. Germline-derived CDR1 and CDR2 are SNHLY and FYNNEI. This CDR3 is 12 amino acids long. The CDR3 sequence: CAHRAGANVLTF. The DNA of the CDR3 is TGTGCCCACAGGGCCGGGGCCAACGTCCTGACTTTC.

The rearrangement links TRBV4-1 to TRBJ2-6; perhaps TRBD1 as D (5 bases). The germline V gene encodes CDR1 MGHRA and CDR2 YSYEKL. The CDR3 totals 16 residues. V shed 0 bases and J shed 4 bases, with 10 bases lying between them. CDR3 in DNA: TGCGCCAGCAGCCAAGACAGGGCCTCCGGGGCCAACGTCCTGACTTTC. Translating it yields CASSQDRASGANVLTF.

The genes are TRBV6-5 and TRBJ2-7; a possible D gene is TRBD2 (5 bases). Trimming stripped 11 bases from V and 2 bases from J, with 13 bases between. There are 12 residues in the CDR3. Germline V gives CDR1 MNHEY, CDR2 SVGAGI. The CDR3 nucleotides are TGTGCCGTCTCTATCGGGACCTACGAGCAGTACTTC. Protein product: CAVSIGTYEQYF.

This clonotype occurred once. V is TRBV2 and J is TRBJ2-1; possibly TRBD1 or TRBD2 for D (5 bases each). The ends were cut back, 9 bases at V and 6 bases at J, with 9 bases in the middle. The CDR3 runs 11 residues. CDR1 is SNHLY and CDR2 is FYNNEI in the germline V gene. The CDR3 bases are TGTGCCAGAGGGACGGCCAATGAGCAGTTCTTC. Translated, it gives CARGTANEQFF.

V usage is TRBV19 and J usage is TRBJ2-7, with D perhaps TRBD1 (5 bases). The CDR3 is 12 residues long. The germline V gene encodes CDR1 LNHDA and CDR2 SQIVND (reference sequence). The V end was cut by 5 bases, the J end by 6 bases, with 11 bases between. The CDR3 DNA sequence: TGTGCCAGTAGTTGGGTGGGGCGCGAGCAGTACTTC. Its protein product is CASSWVGREQYF.

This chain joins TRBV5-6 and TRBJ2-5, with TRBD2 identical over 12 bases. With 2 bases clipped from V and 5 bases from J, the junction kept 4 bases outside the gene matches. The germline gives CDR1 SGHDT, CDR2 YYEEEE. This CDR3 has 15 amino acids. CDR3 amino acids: CASSLLAGGEETQYF. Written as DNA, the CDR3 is TGTGCCAGCAGCTTACTAGCGGGGGGTGAGGAGACCCAGTACTTC.

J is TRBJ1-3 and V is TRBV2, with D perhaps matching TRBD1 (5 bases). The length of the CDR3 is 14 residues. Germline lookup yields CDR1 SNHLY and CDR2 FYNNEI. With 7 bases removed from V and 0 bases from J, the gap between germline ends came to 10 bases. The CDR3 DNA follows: TGTGCCAGCAAAGGGGAGAGCTCTGGAAACACCATATATTTT. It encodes CASKGESSGNTIYF.

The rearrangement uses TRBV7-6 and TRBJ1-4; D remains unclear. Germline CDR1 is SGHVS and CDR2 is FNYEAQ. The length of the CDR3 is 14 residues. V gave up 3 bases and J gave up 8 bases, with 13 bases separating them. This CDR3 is CASSLSRGKEKLFF. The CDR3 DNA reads TGTGCCAGCAGCTTGTCCCGAGGGAAGGAAAAACTGTTTTTT.

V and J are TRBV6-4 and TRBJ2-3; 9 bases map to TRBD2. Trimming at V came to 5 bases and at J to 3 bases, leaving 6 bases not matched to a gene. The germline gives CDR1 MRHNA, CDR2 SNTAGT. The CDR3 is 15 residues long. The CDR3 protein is CASSPHSGGTDTQYF. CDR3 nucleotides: TGTGCCAGCAGTCCCCACAGCGGGGGGACAGATACGCAGTATTTT.

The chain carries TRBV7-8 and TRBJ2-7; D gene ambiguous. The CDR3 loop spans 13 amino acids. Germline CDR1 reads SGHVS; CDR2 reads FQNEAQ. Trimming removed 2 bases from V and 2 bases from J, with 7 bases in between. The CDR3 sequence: CASSLQETYEQYV. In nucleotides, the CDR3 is TGTGCCAGCAGCTTACAGGAGACCTACGAGCAGTACGTC.

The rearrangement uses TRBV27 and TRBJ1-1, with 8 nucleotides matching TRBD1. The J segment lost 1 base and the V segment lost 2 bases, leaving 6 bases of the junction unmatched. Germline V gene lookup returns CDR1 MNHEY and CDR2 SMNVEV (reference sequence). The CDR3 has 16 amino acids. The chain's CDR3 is CASSLGYGQGNTEAFF. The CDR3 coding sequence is TGTGCCAGCAGTTTAGGTTACGGACAGGGGAACACTGAAGCTTTCTTT.